The entry that follows covers one TCR beta chain sequence. The target antigen is unknown. The data derive from a study of T-cell reconstitution after alpha-beta-depleted transplantation in children. Study-wide findings and caveats: Several hundred rapidly expanded clones from non-depleted graft cells reportedly supplied alpha-beta T cells about two months post-transplant. Newly made T cells mostly supplied T-cell counts and diversity one year after transplant. The origin of high day-60 TCRbeta diversity in some patients lay in surviving recipient T cells and thymic progenitors.

TCRbeta library construction was performed incorporating unique molecular identifiers. A single record per CDR3 protein comes from TCRdb applying MiXCR to the PCR reads. This sample has roughly 350,000 distinct CDR3 sequences, with around 15% found just once. J lost 7 bases, V lost 3 bases, and 6 bases had no gene match. In germline, CDR1 is SEHNR, CDR2 FQNEAQ (reference sequence). This CDR3 contains 13 residues. The sample was PBMCs, mostly from graft donor cells, taken 360 days after TCRalphabeta/CD19-depleted stem cell transplant. This receptor was obtained from a male patient aged 2-15 years who had a stem cell transplant for acute lymphoblastic leukemia, so the T cells may come from the graft donor. J is TRBJ2-7 and V is TRBV7-9; 7 nucleotides match TRBD1. This chain's CDR3 is CASSLGQLGEQYF. CDR3 nucleotide sequence: TGTGCCAGCAGCTTGGGACAGCTAGGGGAGCAGTACTTC.